These T cell receptor beta chains were read from a single sample in a study of T-cell memory formation after mild COVID-19. TCRdb independently ran MiXCR on the 5' RACE reads; one entry per CDR3 protein. Of roughly 620,000 distinct CDR3 sequences listed, around 17% are singletons. Input material: PBMCs or a T cell subset sorted from them (not recorded which). The receptors originated from an adult woman who had mild COVID-19 (a few samples of this study predate the infection). Cell type and time point are not known. CDR3s include the opening cysteine and the closing phenylalanine or tryptophan. A D gene is named only where the DNA matches it firmly. Clone size is given for some rows only: seen once, a few or many times, or a class if the clone is expanded.

v_gene: TRBV20-1
d_gene: .
abundance: .
j_gene: TRBJ2-5
CDR3nt: TGCAGTGCTAGACCCCAAGAGACCCAGTACTTC
CDR3aa: CSARPQETQYF

v_gene: TRBV7-6
d_gene: .
abundance: .
j_gene: TRBJ2-7
CDR3nt: TGTGCCAGCAGCCCGGAAGGAAGGGGAGCCTACGAGCAGTACTTC
CDR3aa: CASSPEGRGAYEQYF

v_gene: TRBV5-1
d_gene: .
abundance: many
j_gene: TRBJ1-1
CDR3nt: TGCGCCAGCAGCTTGGAGACGGGGACTGAAGCTTTCTTT
CDR3aa: CASSLETGTEAFF

v_gene: TRBV11-1
d_gene: TRBD1
abundance: .
j_gene: TRBJ2-7
CDR3nt: TGTGCCAGCAGCTTGCCCCGCCGGGACAGCACCGAGCAGTACTTC
CDR3aa: CASSLPRRDSTEQYF

v_gene: TRBV7-2
d_gene: .
abundance: many
j_gene: TRBJ1-1
CDR3nt: TGTGCCAGCAGCTTAGAGGCGCAGGGCGGCACTGAAGCTTTCTTT
CDR3aa: CASSLEAQGGTEAFF

v_gene: TRBV4-3
d_gene: .
abundance: .
j_gene: TRBJ2-2
CDR3nt: TGCGCCAGCAGCCAAGAATCGGGAGCTACCGGGGAGCTGTTTTTT
CDR3aa: CASSQESGATGELFF

v_gene: TRBV30
d_gene: .
abundance: many
j_gene: TRBJ1-1
CDR3nt: TGTGCCTGGAGTCGGGGGGGCACTGAAGCTTTCTTT
CDR3aa: CAWSRGGTEAFF

v_gene: TRBV7-7
d_gene: .
abundance: many
j_gene: TRBJ2-1
CDR3nt: TGTGCCAGCAGCTTAGTGTGGGCAGGGGCAAATGAGCAGTTCTTC
CDR3aa: CASSLVWAGANEQFF

v_gene: TRBV5-4
d_gene: TRBD1
abundance: .
j_gene: TRBJ2-7
CDR3nt: TGTGCCAGCAGCTTGCCGGGACAGGCGATCTACGAGCAGTACTTC
CDR3aa: CASSLPGQAIYEQYF

v_gene: TRBV7-2
d_gene: TRBD2
abundance: .
j_gene: TRBJ2-1
CDR3nt: TGTGCCAGCAGCGTACTTAGCGGGTCACGGCTGTTCTTC
CDR3aa: CASSVLSGSRLFF

v_gene: TRBV29-1
d_gene: .
abundance: .
j_gene: TRBJ2-7
CDR3nt: TGCAGCGTGAAACAAGGGGGGAGCTACGAGCAGTACTTC
CDR3aa: CSVKQGGSYEQYF

v_gene: TRBV7-9
d_gene: TRBD1
abundance: .
j_gene: TRBJ1-4
CDR3nt: TGTGCCAGCAGCTTCCCCAGGACAGGGGATAATGAAAAACTGTTTTTT
CDR3aa: CASSFPRTGDNEKLFF

v_gene: TRBV6-2/TRBV6-3
d_gene: .
abundance: .
j_gene: TRBJ2-7
CDR3nt: TGTGCCAGCAGTTACTCGGCGGCGGCCTACGAGCAGTACTTC
CDR3aa: CASSYSAAAYEQYF

v_gene: TRBV7-2
d_gene: .
abundance: few
j_gene: TRBJ2-5
CDR3nt: TGTGCCAGCAGTGGACAGACCGAAGAGACCCAGTACTTC
CDR3aa: CASSGQTEETQYF

v_gene: TRBV6-1
d_gene: TRBD1
abundance: .
j_gene: TRBJ1-5
CDR3nt: TGTGCCAGCAGTGTTCAGTTGACAGGGGTCAATCAGCCCCAGCATTTT
CDR3aa: CASSVQLTGVNQPQHF

v_gene: TRBV6-5
d_gene: .
abundance: few
j_gene: TRBJ1-1
CDR3nt: TGTGCCAGCAGTTACTCTGGTATGAACACTGAAGCTTTCTTT
CDR3aa: CASSYSGMNTEAFF

v_gene: TRBV14
d_gene: .
abundance: .
j_gene: TRBJ2-2
CDR3nt: TGTGCCAGCAGCCCGGCGGTAGTCGGGGAGCTGTTTTTT
CDR3aa: CASSPAVVGELFF

v_gene: TRBV7-9
d_gene: .
abundance: .
j_gene: TRBJ2-7
CDR3nt: TGTGCCAGCAGTTGGGCAGGACCTTTGGACGAGCAGTACTTC
CDR3aa: CASSWAGPLDEQYF

v_gene: TRBV7-9
d_gene: TRBD1
abundance: .
j_gene: TRBJ1-1
CDR3nt: TGTGCCAGCAGCCGCTTTACACAGGGGACGAACACTGAAGCTTTCTTT
CDR3aa: CASSRFTQGTNTEAFF

v_gene: TRBV15
d_gene: .
abundance: few
j_gene: TRBJ2-4
CDR3nt: TGTGCCACCAGCAGCGGTAGCTCCCCCGTGAACATTCAGTACTTC
CDR3aa: CATSSGSSPVNIQYF

v_gene: TRBV29-1
d_gene: TRBD2
abundance: .
j_gene: TRBJ2-3
CDR3nt: TGCAGCGTAGCGGGGGCTAGCACAGATACGCAGTATTTT
CDR3aa: CSVAGASTDTQYF

v_gene: TRBV18
d_gene: .
abundance: few
j_gene: TRBJ2-3
CDR3nt: TGTGCCAGCTCACCAATCCCAGACCCGACAGATACGCAGTATTTT
CDR3aa: CASSPIPDPTDTQYF

v_gene: TRBV20-1
d_gene: .
abundance: .
j_gene: TRBJ2-3
CDR3nt: TGCAGTGCTAGTCGGGACGGGTTCGGAGCCGGTTACACAGATACGCAGTATTTT
CDR3aa: CSASRDGFGAGYTDTQYF

v_gene: TRBV3-1
d_gene: TRBD1
abundance: .
j_gene: TRBJ2-2
CDR3nt: TGTGCCAGCACCCGGGACAGGGGGCTTGGCGGGGAGCTGTTTTTT
CDR3aa: CASTRDRGLGGELFF

v_gene: TRBV5-4
d_gene: .
abundance: .
j_gene: TRBJ2-3
CDR3nt: TGTGCCAGCAGCCCTTTACAGGACACAGATACGCAGTATTTT
CDR3aa: CASSPLQDTDTQYF

v_gene: TRBV7-9
d_gene: .
abundance: few
j_gene: TRBJ2-5
CDR3nt: TGTGCCGCGGGCGGGACGGCGCAAGAGACCCAGTACTTC
CDR3aa: CAAGGTAQETQYF

v_gene: TRBV24-1
d_gene: TRBD2
abundance: .
j_gene: TRBJ2-1
CDR3nt: TGTGCCACCAGTGAAGAGACTAGCGGTTACAATGAGCAGTTCTTC
CDR3aa: CATSEETSGYNEQFF

v_gene: TRBV7-3
d_gene: .
abundance: .
j_gene: TRBJ2-3
CDR3nt: TGTGCCAGCAGCTTCGGAGAGCTCACAGATACGCAGTATTTT
CDR3aa: CASSFGELTDTQYF

v_gene: TRBV10-3
d_gene: .
abundance: few
j_gene: TRBJ2-7
CDR3nt: TGTGCCATCAGTGAGACGGGGGCATTGGGCGAGCAGTACTTC
CDR3aa: CAISETGALGEQYF

v_gene: TRBV25-1
d_gene: TRBD2
abundance: .
j_gene: TRBJ2-5
CDR3nt: TGTGCCAGCAGTGAACCTGGAGGGAGGGCCGGCGAGACCCAGTACTTC
CDR3aa: CASSEPGGRAGETQYF

v_gene: TRBV6-2/TRBV6-3
d_gene: .
abundance: .
j_gene: TRBJ2-1
CDR3nt: TGTGCCAGCACGCCGGGGGCTAAAAATGAGCAGTTCTTC
CDR3aa: CASTPGAKNEQFF

v_gene: TRBV15
d_gene: .
abundance: .
j_gene: TRBJ2-7
CDR3nt: TGTGCCACCAGCAGCCCTCCCTACGAGCAGTACTTC
CDR3aa: CATSSPPYEQYF

v_gene: TRBV6-2/TRBV6-3
d_gene: .
abundance: few
j_gene: TRBJ2-2
CDR3nt: TGTGCCAGCAGTTACCAAATATTTAACACCGGGGAGCTGTTTTTT
CDR3aa: CASSYQIFNTGELFF

v_gene: TRBV24-1
d_gene: .
abundance: few
j_gene: TRBJ1-5
CDR3nt: TGTGCCACCAGTCCCCACGCTTACAATCAGCCCCAGCATTTT
CDR3aa: CATSPHAYNQPQHF

v_gene: TRBV20-1
d_gene: .
abundance: .
j_gene: TRBJ2-5
CDR3nt: TGCAGTGCAAACTTAGCAGGGGGGTCCCAGTACTTC
CDR3aa: CSANLAGGSQYF

v_gene: TRBV12-3/TRBV12-4
d_gene: .
abundance: .
j_gene: TRBJ1-3
CDR3nt: TGTGCCAGCACCAAAACCGTCTGGGGAAACACCATATATTTT
CDR3aa: CASTKTVWGNTIYF

v_gene: TRBV9
d_gene: .
abundance: .
j_gene: TRBJ2-7
CDR3nt: TGTGCCAGCAGCGTAGGGCCCCTCTACGAGCAGTACTTC
CDR3aa: CASSVGPLYEQYF

v_gene: TRBV7-2
d_gene: .
abundance: few
j_gene: TRBJ2-1
CDR3nt: TGTGCCAGCAGTCATAGCGGAACCTACAATGAGCAGTTCTTC
CDR3aa: CASSHSGTYNEQFF

v_gene: TRBV20-1
d_gene: TRBD2
abundance: .
j_gene: TRBJ2-3
CDR3nt: TGCAGTGCGCGGACTAGCGGGAGGGTCACAGATACGCAGTATTTT
CDR3aa: CSARTSGRVTDTQYF

v_gene: TRBV5-1
d_gene: .
abundance: few
j_gene: TRBJ2-1
CDR3nt: TGCGCCAGCAGCTTGGCGACCAACTACAATGAGCAGTTCTTC
CDR3aa: CASSLATNYNEQFF

v_gene: TRBV7-9
d_gene: .
abundance: .
j_gene: TRBJ1-5
CDR3nt: TGTGCCAGCAGCCTCGTTGGGTGGGGGAGGAATCAGCCCCAGCATTTT
CDR3aa: CASSLVGWGRNQPQHF

v_gene: TRBV6-1
d_gene: .
abundance: few
j_gene: TRBJ1-3
CDR3nt: TGTGCCAGCAGCTCCACGTTGTCCCTCAACACCATATATTTT
CDR3aa: CASSSTLSLNTIYF

v_gene: TRBV7-2
d_gene: TRBD1
abundance: few
j_gene: TRBJ2-1
CDR3nt: TGTGCCAGCAGCTTAGACCTCCAGGGGGCATATGAGCAGTTCTTC
CDR3aa: CASSLDLQGAYEQFF

v_gene: TRBV19
d_gene: .
abundance: .
j_gene: TRBJ1-5
CDR3nt: TGTGCCAGTAGTATGGGGTGGGATAGCAATCAGCCCCAGCATTTT
CDR3aa: CASSMGWDSNQPQHF

v_gene: TRBV12-3/TRBV12-4
d_gene: TRBD2
abundance: few
j_gene: TRBJ2-7
CDR3nt: TGTGCCAGCAGTCCCTGGGGGGACTACTCCTACGAGCAGTACTTC
CDR3aa: CASSPWGDYSYEQYF